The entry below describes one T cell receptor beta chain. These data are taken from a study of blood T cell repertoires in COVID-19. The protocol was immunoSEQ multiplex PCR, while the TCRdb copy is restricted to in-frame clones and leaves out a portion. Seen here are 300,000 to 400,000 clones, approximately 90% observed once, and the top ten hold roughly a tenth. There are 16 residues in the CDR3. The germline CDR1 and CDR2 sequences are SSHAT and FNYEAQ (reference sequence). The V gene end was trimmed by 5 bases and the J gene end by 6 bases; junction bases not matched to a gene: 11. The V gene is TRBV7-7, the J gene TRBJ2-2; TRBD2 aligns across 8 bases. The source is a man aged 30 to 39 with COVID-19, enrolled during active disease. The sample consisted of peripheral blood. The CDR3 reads CASSPRGGAAPGELFF. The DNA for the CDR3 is TGTGCCAGCAGCCCACGGGGGGGGGCCGCCCCCGGGGAGCTGTTTTTT.